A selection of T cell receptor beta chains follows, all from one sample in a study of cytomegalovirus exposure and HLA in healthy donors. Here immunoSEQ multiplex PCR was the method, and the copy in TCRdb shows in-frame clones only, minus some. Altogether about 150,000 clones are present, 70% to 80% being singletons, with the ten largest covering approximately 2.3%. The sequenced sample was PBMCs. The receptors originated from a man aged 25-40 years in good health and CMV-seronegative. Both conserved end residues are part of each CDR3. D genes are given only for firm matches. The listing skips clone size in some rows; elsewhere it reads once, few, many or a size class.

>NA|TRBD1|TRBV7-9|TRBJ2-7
CSSSPDRDEQYF
TGTTCCAGCTCCCCAGACAGGGACGAGCAGTACTTC
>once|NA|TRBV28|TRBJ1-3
CASSSLLGLSGNTIYF
TGTGCCAGCAGTTCCCTGCTAGGCCTCTCTGGAAACACCATATATTTT
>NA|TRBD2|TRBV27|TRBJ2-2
CASGGAADPGELFF
TGTGCTAGCGGGGGGGCGGCGGACCCCGGGGAGCTGTTTTTT
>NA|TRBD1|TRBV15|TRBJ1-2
CATSGGTGGGYTF
TGTGCCACCAGCGGAGGGACAGGGGGCGGCTACACCTTC
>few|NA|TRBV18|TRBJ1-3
CASSPSTQGLGNTIYF
TGTGCCAGCTCACCTTCTACTCAGGGACTTGGAAACACCATATATTTT
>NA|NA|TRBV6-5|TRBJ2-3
CASSYSDYSRDTQYF
TGTGCCAGCAGTTACTCAGACTATTCGAGAGATACGCAGTATTTT
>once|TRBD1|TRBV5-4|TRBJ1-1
CASSLQGNQNTEAFF
TGTGCCAGCAGCTTACAGGGGAACCAGAACACTGAAGCTTTCTTT
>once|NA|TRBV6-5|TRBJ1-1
CASSPQTANTEAFF
TGTGCCAGCAGTCCCCAGACAGCCAACACTGAAGCTTTCTTT
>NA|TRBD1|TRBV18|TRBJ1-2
CASSRQGDGYTF
TGTGCCAGCTCCCGACAGGGAGATGGCTACACCTTC
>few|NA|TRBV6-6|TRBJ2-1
CASTLARNEQFF
TGTGCCAGCACCCTGGCGAGGAATGAGCAGTTCTTC
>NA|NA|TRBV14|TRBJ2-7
CASSQKWPDYEQYF
TGTGCCAGCAGCCAAAAGTGGCCAGACTACGAGCAGTACTTC
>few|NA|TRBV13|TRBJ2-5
CASSLAQEETQYF
TGTGCCAGCAGCTTAGCTCAGGAAGAGACCCAGTACTTC
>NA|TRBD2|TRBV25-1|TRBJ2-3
CASSDPGLAGSTDTQYF
TGTGCCAGCAGTGATCCGGGACTAGCGGGGAGCACAGATACGCAGTATTTT
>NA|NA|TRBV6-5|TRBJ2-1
CASGDTYNEQFF
TGTGCCAGCGGGGACACCTACAATGAGCAGTTCTTC
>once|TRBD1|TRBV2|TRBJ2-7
CASSDRGQGTYEQYF
TGTGCCAGCAGTGATCGGGGACAGGGAACCTACGAGCAGTACTTC
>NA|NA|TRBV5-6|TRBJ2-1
CASNLGTGYNEQFF
TGTGCCAGCAACCTAGGGACTGGCTACAATGAGCAGTTCTTC
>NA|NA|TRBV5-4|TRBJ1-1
CASSFTGSNTEAFF
TGTGCCAGCAGCTTTACAGGATCGAACACTGAAGCTTTCTTT
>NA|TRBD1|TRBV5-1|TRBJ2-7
CASSWTGPYEQYF
TGCGCCAGCAGCTGGACAGGGCCCTACGAGCAGTACTTC
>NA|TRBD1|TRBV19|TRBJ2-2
CASKPGQGAGELFF
TGTGCCAGTAAACCTGGACAGGGGGCCGGGGAGCTGTTTTTT
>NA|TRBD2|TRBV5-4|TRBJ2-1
CASSQGLAGGYNEQFF
TGTGCCAGCAGCCAGGGACTAGCGGGGGGGTACAATGAGCAGTTCTTC
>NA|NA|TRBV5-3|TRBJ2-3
CARSLGGATDTQYF
TGTGCCAGAAGCTTGGGCGGGGCAACAGATACGCAGTATTTT
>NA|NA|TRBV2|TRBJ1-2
CASSEGANYGYTF
TGTGCCAGCAGTGAGGGCGCTAACTATGGCTACACCTTC
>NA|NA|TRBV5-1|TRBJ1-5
CASSVTLVIRRGGNQPQHF
TGCGCCAGCAGCGTCACCCTTGTAATTCGTCGGGGTGGCAATCAGCCCCAGCATTTT
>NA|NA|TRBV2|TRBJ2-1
CASSGLTGRGDYNEQFF
TGTGCCAGCAGTGGACTCACGGGGCGGGGAGATTACAATGAGCAGTTCTTC
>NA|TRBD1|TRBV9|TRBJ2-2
CASSARQGLQTGELFF
TGTGCCAGCAGCGCGCGACAGGGATTGCAAACCGGGGAGCTGTTTTTT
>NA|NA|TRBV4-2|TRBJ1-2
CASSQDIMVQENTF
TGTGCCAGCAGCCAAGATATAATGGTACAGGAGAACACCTTC
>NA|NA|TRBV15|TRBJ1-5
CATSRVEGMRGNQPQHF
TGTGCCACCAGCAGAGTTGAGGGAATGCGGGGCAATCAGCCCCAGCATTTT
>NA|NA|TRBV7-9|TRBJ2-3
CASSPKRRYTDTQYF
TGTGCCAGCAGCCCGAAGAGGCGCTACACAGATACGCAGTATTTT
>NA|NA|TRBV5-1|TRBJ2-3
CASSEGSSGTDTQYF
TGCGCCAGCAGCGAGGGAAGTAGCGGCACAGATACGCAGTATTTT
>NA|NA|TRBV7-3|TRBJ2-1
CASSSLGTGYLAGANEQFF
TGTGCCAGCAGCTCCCTCGGGACAGGGTACCTAGCGGGGGCCAATGAGCAGTTCTTC
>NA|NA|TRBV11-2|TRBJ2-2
CASSSSEGFGELFF
TGTGCCAGCAGCTCTAGTGAGGGATTCGGGGAGCTGTTTTTT
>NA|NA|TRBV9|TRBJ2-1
CASSVEPSKLNEQFF
TGTGCCAGCAGCGTAGAGCCTAGCAAGTTAAATGAGCAGTTCTTC
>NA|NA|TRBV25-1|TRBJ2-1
CASSEKAGTPIYNEQFF
TGTGCCAGCAGTGAAAAGGCCGGGACACCGATTTACAATGAGCAGTTCTTC
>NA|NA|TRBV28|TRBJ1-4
CASKQLGEANEKLFF
TGTGCCAGCAAGCAACTCGGGGAGGCTAATGAAAAACTGTTTTTT
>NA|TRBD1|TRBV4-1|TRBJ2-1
CASSQGRGLTGEQFF
TGCGCCAGCAGCCAAGGCAGGGGGCTTACGGGAGAGCAGTTCTTC
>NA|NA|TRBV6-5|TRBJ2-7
CASSRVRGHEQYF
TGTGCCAGCAGCCGAGTGCGGGGGCACGAGCAGTACTTC
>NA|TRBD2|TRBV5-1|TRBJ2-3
CASSSGGGKTDTQYF
TGCGCCAGCAGCTCGGGAGGGGGGAAGACAGATACGCAGTATTTT
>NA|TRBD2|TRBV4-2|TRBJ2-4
CASSQFGLAENIQYF
TGTGCCAGCAGCCAGTTCGGACTAGCGGAAAACATTCAGTACTTC
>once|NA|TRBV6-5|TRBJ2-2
CASSFYSQGSGELFF
TGTGCCAGCAGCTTCTACAGCCAGGGGTCCGGGGAGCTGTTTTTT
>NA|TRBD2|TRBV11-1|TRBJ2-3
CASSHGTSGADTQYF
TGTGCCAGCAGCCACGGGACTAGCGGGGCAGATACGCAGTATTTT
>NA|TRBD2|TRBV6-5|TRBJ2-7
CASRLGLALREQYF
TGTGCCAGCAGACTGGGACTAGCCCTCCGCGAGCAGTACTTC
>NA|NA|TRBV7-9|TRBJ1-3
CASSTYSGTLVAGNTIYF
TGTGCCAGCAGTACGTATAGCGGGACGCTTGTGGCTGGAAACACCATATATTTT
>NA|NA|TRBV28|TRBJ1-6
CATTLGQHNSPLHF
TGTGCCACCACTCTCGGACAGCATAATTCACCCCTCCACTTT
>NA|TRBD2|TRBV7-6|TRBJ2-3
CASSLVRSGGGDTQYF
TGTGCCAGCAGCTTAGTACGCAGCGGGGGTGGGGATACGCAGTATTTT
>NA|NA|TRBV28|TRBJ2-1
CASSPLQREQFF
TGTGCCAGCAGCCCCCTTCAGCGCGAGCAGTTCTTC
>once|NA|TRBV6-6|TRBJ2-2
CASSYSGGGELFF
TGTGCCAGCAGTTACTCGGGGGGCGGGGAGCTGTTTTTT
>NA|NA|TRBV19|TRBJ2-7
CASSISPYEQYF
TGTGCCAGTAGTATTTCTCCGTACGAGCAGTACTTC
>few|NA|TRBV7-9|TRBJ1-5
CSSSPGGAGSNQPQHF
TGTTCCAGCAGCCCGGGGGGTGCGGGGAGCAATCAGCCCCAGCATTTT
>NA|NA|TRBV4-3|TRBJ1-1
CASSQTGWDTEAFF
TGCGCCAGCAGCCAAACGGGTTGGGACACTGAAGCTTTCTTT
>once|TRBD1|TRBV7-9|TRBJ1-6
CASSNGQGSYNSPLHF
TGTGCCAGCAGCAATGGACAGGGGTCCTATAATTCACCCCTCCACTTT
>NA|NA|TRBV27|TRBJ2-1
CASSFNRAYNEQFF
TGTGCCAGCAGTTTTAACAGGGCCTACAATGAGCAGTTCTTC